This T cell receptor beta chain was recovered during a study of CD8 T cells in Susac syndrome. This CDR3 region has 17 residues. Germline lookup yields CDR1 MNHEY and CDR2 SMNVEV (reference sequence). With 7 bases removed from V and 0 bases from J, the gap between germline ends came to 18 bases. TCR beta sequences were obtained from blood CD8+ and CD4+ T cells. RNA in amounts of roughly 0.45 to 1 ug was reverse transcribed with random hexamers. TCRdb analysed the immunoSEQ multiplex PCR reads with MiXCR anew, one entry per CDR3 protein. The sample lists 140,000 to 150,000 distinct CDR3 sequences, roughly 95% seen once, with 0.07% to 0.1% in the top ten.

Sequencing used CD4+ T cells from PBMCs. The chain is built from TRBV27 and TRBJ2-2; unclear D gene. The receptor was isolated from a human donor in good health. CDR3: CASTRTDREANTGELFF. CDR3 DNA sequence: TGTGCCAGCACGCGAACGGACCGAGAAGCGAACACCGGGGAGCTGTTTTTT.